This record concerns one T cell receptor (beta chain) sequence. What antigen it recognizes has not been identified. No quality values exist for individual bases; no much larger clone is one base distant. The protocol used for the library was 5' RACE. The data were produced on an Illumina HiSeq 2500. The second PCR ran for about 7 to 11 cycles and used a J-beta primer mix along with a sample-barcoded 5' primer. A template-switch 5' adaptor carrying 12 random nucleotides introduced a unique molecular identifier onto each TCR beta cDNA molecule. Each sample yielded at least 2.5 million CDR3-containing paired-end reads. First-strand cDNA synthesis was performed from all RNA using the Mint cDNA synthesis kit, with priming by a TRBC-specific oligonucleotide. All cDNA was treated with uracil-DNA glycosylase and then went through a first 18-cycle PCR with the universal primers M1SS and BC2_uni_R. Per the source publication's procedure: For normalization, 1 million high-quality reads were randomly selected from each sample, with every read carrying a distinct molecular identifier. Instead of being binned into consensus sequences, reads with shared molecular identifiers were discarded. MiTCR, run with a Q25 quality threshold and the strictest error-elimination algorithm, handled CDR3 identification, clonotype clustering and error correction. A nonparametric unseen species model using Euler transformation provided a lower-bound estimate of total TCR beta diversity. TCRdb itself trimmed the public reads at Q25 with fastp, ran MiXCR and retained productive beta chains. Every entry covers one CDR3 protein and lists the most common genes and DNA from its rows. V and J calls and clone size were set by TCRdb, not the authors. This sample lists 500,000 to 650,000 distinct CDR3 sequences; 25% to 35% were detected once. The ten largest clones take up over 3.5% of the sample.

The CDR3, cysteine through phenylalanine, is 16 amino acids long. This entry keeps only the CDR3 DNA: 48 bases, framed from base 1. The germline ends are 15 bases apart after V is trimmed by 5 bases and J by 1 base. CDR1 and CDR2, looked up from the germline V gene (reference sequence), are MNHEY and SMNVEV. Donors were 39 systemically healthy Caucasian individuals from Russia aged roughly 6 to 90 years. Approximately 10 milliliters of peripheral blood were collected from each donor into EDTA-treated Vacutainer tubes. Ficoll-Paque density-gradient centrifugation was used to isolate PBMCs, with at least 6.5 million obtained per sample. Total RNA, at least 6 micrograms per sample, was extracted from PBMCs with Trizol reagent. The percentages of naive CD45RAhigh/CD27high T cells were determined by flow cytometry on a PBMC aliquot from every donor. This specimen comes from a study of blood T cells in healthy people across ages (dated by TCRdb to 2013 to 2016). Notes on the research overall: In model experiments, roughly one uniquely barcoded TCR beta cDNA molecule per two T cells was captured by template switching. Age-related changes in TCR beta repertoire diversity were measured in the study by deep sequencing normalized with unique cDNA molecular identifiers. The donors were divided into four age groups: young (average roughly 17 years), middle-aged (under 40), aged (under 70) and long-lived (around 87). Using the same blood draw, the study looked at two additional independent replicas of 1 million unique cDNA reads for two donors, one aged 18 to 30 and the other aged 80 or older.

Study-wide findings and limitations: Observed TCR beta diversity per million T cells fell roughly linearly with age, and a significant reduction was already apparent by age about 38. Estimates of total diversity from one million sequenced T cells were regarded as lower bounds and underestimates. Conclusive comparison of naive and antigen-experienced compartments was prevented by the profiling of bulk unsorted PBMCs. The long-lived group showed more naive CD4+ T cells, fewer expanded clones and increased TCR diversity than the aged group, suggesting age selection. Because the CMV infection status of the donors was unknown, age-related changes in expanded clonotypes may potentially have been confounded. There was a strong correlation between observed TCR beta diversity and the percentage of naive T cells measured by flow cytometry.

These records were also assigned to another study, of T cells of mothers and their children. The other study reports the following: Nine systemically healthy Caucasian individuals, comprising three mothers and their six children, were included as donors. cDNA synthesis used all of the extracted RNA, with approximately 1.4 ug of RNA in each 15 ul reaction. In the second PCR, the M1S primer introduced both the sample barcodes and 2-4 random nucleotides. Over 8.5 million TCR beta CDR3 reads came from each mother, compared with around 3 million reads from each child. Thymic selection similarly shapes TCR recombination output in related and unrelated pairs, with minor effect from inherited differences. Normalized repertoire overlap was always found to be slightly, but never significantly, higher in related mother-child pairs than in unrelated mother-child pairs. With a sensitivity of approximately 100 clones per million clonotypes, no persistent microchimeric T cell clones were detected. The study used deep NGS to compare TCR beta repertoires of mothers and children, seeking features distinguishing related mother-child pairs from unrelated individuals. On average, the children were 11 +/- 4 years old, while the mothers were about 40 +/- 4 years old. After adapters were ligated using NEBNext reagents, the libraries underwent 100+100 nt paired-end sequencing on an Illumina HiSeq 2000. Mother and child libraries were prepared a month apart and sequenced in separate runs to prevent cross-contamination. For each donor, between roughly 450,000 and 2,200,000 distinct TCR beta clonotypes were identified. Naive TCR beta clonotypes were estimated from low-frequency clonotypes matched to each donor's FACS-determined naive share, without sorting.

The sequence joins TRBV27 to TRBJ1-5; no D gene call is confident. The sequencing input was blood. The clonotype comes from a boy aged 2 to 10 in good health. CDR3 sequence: CASSLSSLSSNQPQHF. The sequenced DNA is TGTGCCAGCAGTCTCTCCTCACTATCAAGCAATCAGCCCCAGCATTTT.